Following are 30 T cell receptor beta chains from one sample sequenced in a study of PD-1 blockade in classical Hodgkin lymphoma. Measured with immunoSEQ multiplex PCR; TCRdb has only the in-frame clones, and not every one. Here the sample spans 50,000 to 75,000 clones, 75% to 90% being singletons. All patients experienced relapse after autologous stem cell transplantation, and brentuximab vedotin exposure was variable. This specimen consisted of peripheral blood mononuclear cells (PBMCs), obtained at baseline. Receptor source: a human donor with classical Hodgkin lymphoma.

The chain links TRBV5-1 to TRBJ1-1; D unresolved. Germline-derived CDR1 and CDR2 are SGHRS and YFSETQ. The ends were cut back, 4 bases at V and 5 bases at J, with 15 bases in the middle. The CDR3 sequence is 14 residues long. CDR3: CASSPAGETTEAFF. CDR3 nucleotide sequence: TGCGCCAGCAGCCCGGCAGGTGAGACTACTGAAGCTTTCTTT.

The chain has TRBV4-1 and TRBJ2-1; TRBD2 matches 7 bases. The CDR3 covers 14 residues. The germline CDR1 and CDR2 sequences are MGHRA and YSYEKL. Trimming cost V 3 bases and J 3 bases; bases outside gene matches: 2. The CDR3 DNA reads as TGCGCCAGCAGCCATGGGGGGGGCTACAATGAGCAGTTCTTC. Protein: CASSHGGGYNEQFF.

The gene calls are TRBV7-9 and TRBJ1-6; a weak D match, TRBD1 (6 bases). The V end was cut by 6 bases, the J end by 8 bases, with 20 bases between. From germline, CDR1 is SEHNR and CDR2 FQNEAQ (reference sequence). This CDR3 comprises 16 residues. CDR3 bases: TGTGCCAGCAGGGCTTCCTGGGGGGGCCCCTATTCACCCCTCCACTTT. Its translation is CASRASWGGPYSPLHF.

The chain couples TRBV5-1 to TRBJ2-1; 10 nucleotides align to TRBD2. J was trimmed by 0 bases and V by 3 bases; bases with no gene match: 3. CDR1 and CDR2 (germline): SGHRS, YFSETQ. There are 16 residues in the CDR3. The CDR3 DNA follows: TGCGCCAGCAGCTCTAGCGGGGGAAGCTCCTACAATGAGCAGTTCTTC. This translates into CASSSSGGSSYNEQFF.

The chain couples TRBV5-1 to TRBJ1-2, with D perhaps matching TRBD1 (6 bases). V lost 4 bases, J lost 5 bases, and 12 bases lay in between. The CDR3 is 13 amino acids. Germline-derived CDR1 and CDR2 are SGHRS and YFSETQ. The CDR3 here is CASSPDSSYGYTF. The CDR3 DNA is TGCGCCAGCAGCCCGGACAGTTCGTATGGCTACACCTTC.

The CDR3 sequence is CASSLGGWELFF. CDR3 DNA: TGTGCCAGCAGTCTGGGGGGCTGGGAGCTGTTTTTT. The chain joins TRBV27 to TRBJ2-2, with D possibly called TRBD1 or TRBD2 (6 bases each). V was clipped by 5 bases and J by 9 bases, with 10 bases between them. CDR1 is MNHEY, CDR2 SMNVEV, per germline (reference sequence). This CDR3 region has 12 residues.

The gene calls are TRBV10-3 and TRBJ2-7; 8 bases are shared with TRBD2. The CDR3 consists of 16 residues. V gave up 6 bases and J gave up 1 base; unmatched junction bases: 11. Germline CDR1 reads ENHRY; CDR2 reads SYGVKD. The CDR3 protein is CAISPERVAGSYEQYF. The CDR3 bases are TGTGCCATCAGCCCGGAGAGGGTAGCGGGGTCCTACGAGCAGTACTTC.

The chain employs TRBV6-6 and TRBJ2-7, with unresolved D. V was cut by 2 bases and J by 4 bases, with 6 bases left in between. The CDR3 is 12 residues long. The germline gives CDR1 MNHNY, CDR2 SVGAGI (reference sequence). The CDR3 DNA reads TGTGCCAGCAGTTACGTACCTTACGAGCAGTACTTC. This encodes CASSYVPYEQYF.

The chain links TRBV11-2 to TRBJ1-6, with 9 bases identical to TRBD1. The CDR3 is made up of 18 amino acids. Germline V lookup: CDR1 SGHAT, CDR2 FQNNGV. The V and J ends lost 2 bases and 7 bases, in that order; junction bases with no gene match: 12. CDR3 amino acids: CASSLLSSVGTGNSPLHF. In nucleotides, the CDR3 is TGTGCCAGCAGCTTATTGTCTTCGGTGGGGACAGGGAATTCACCCCTCCACTTT.

Written as DNA, the CDR3 is TGTGCCAGCAGTTACCCAGAGAACACCGGGGAGCTGTTTTTT. Protein product: CASSYPENTGELFF. The gene calls are TRBV6-5 and TRBJ2-2; D not resolved. This CDR3 contains 14 residues. Germline V lookup: CDR1 MNHEY, CDR2 SVGAGI. Trimming shortened V by 2 bases and J by 1 base, and 5 bases separated the two germline ends.

This chain connects TRBV30 to TRBJ1-2; no definite D call. CDR1 and CDR2 (germline): GTSNPN, SVGIG (reference sequence). The V end was cut by 5 bases, the J end by 4 bases, with 14 bases between. The CDR3 runs 13 residues. CDR3 loop: CAWEWAGSYGYTF. The CDR3 bases are TGTGCCTGGGAGTGGGCAGGCTCCTATGGCTACACCTTC.

The rearrangement joins TRBV7-9 to TRBJ1-1; possible D gene TRBD1, 6 bases. Trimming took 10 bases from V and 3 from J, leaving 18 bases between them. This CDR3 has 14 residues. Germline V CDR1 and CDR2: SEHNR, FQNEAQ (reference sequence). The CDR3 bases are TGTGCCATCCTCCGAGGGGGGCAGGACACTGAAGCTTTCTTT. It translates to CAILRGGQDTEAFF.

The chain has TRBV5-4 and TRBJ2-5; D gene uncertain. V shed 2 bases and J shed 5 bases, with 10 bases lying between them. There are 13 residues in the CDR3. The germline gives CDR1 SGHNT, CDR2 YYREEE (reference sequence). The CDR3 sequence: CASSFSMDETQYF. The CDR3 nucleotides read TGTGCCAGCAGCTTTTCTATGGATGAGACCCAGTACTTC.

This chain uses TRBV4-2 with TRBJ2-7; D tentatively fits TRBD1 or TRBD2 (5 bases each). Per the germline V gene, CDR1 is LGHNA and CDR2 is YNFKEQ. Trimming removed 5 bases at V and 1 base at J, with 27 bases between. The CDR3 has 19 residues. CDR3 sequence reads: CASSETGTPGLSSSYEQYF. CDR3 bases: TGTGCCAGCAGCGAAACCGGGACCCCTGGGTTGTCTTCTTCCTACGAGCAGTACTTC.

The chain combines TRBV30 with TRBJ1-4, with D perhaps TRBD1 (6 bases). V was clipped by 2 bases and J by 10 bases, with 14 bases between them. CDR1 is GTSNPN and CDR2 is SVGIG in the germline V gene (reference sequence). The CDR3 contains 13 residues. This chain's CDR3 is CAWSWGGPGKLFF. The DNA for the CDR3 is TGTGCCTGGAGTTGGGGGGGCCCTGGAAAACTGTTTTTT.

The gene calls are TRBV29-1 and TRBJ1-1, with D possibly matching TRBD1 (6 bases). The V end was cut by 1 base, the J end by 3 bases, with 18 bases between. Per germline, CDR1 SQVTM and CDR2 ANQGSEA. The length of the CDR3 is 16 residues. This CDR3 is CSVEAPQGIAHTEAFF. DNA of the CDR3: TGCAGCGTTGAAGCCCCTCAGGGGATCGCCCACACTGAAGCTTTCTTT.

The chain combines TRBV5-1 with TRBJ1-2, with D uncertain. CDR3 length equals 13 residues. Germline V gene lookup returns CDR1 SGHRS and CDR2 YFSETQ. The V gene lost 0 bases and the J gene lost 4 bases, with 7 bases spanning the gap. CDR3 bases: TGCGCCAGCAGCTTGGACAACTCCTATGGCTACACCTTC. This encodes CASSLDNSYGYTF.

The V and J genes are TRBV7-9 and TRBJ1-2, with D perhaps matching TRBD1 (5 bases). The CDR3 consists of 13 residues. Germline V gene data show CDR1 as SEHNR and CDR2 as FQNEAQ (reference sequence). V shed 3 bases and J shed 4 bases, with 9 bases lying between them. CDR3 sequence reads: CASSLGVPYGYTF. As DNA, the CDR3 is TGTGCCAGCAGCTTGGGGGTCCCCTATGGCTACACCTTC.

This clone has just one count. The chain couples TRBV2 to TRBJ1-5, with 9 nucleotides matching TRBD1. CDR1 is SNHLY, CDR2 FYNNEI, per germline. This CDR3 has 16 amino acids. Trimming took 5 bases from V and 4 from J; bases not matched to a gene: 9. For the CDR3, the DNA is TGTGCCAGCAGTTCTCGACAGGGGGTGGGGAATCAGCCCCAGCATTTT. Amino acid sequence: CASSSRQGVGNQPQHF.

J is TRBJ2-3 and V is TRBV5-1; 8 bases fit TRBD2. The CDR3 covers 18 residues. V lost 1 base to trimming and J lost 3 bases; unmatched junction nucleotides: 13. Germline values: CDR1 SGHRS, CDR2 YFSETQ. The CDR3 nucleotides are TGCGCCAGCAGCTTGATCGGCTTGGGGCGGGGGGATACAGATACGCAGTATTTT. Translated: CASSLIGLGRGDTDTQYF.

The chain recombines TRBV19 with TRBJ2-6; D gene ambiguous. The V and J ends lost 3 bases and 0 bases respectively, with 6 bases between them. Germline lookup yields CDR1 LNHDA and CDR2 SQIVND (reference sequence). This CDR3 is built from 15 residues. CDR3 residues: CASSILSSGANVLTF. The CDR3 region has the DNA TGTGCCAGTAGTATCCTTTCCTCTGGGGCCAACGTCCTGACTTTC.

This clone was seen just once. The chain is built from TRBV7-9 and TRBJ1-4; D unresolved. V was clipped by 2 bases and J by 7 bases, with 11 bases between them. Germline CDR1 and CDR2: SEHNR and FQNEAQ (reference sequence). There are 14 residues in the CDR3. CDR3 coding DNA: TGTGCCAGCAGCTTACTACTGGAAGGTGAAAAACTGTTTTTT. It specifies CASSLLLEGEKLFF.

This clone has a handful of counts. This chain joins TRBV7-9 and TRBJ1-5; D call uncertain. From germline, CDR1 is SEHNR and CDR2 FQNEAQ (reference sequence). The CDR3 consists of 12 residues. V was shortened by 5 bases and J by 9 bases, with 11 bases between the two germline ends. CDR3 nucleotides: TGTGCCAGCAGCCCCGGCCTCTCGCCCCAGCATTTT. Its translation is CASSPGLSPQHF.

The gene calls are TRBV11-2 and TRBJ1-1; TRBD1 matches 7 bases. CDR3 length: 13 amino acids. Losses at the gene ends were 7 bases for V and 5 bases for J; bases not matched to a gene: 7. CDR1 and CDR2 (germline): SGHAT, FQNNGV. This chain's CDR3 is CASTIQGGTEAFF. The CDR3 DNA is TGTGCCAGCACCATTCAGGGGGGGACTGAAGCTTTCTTT. The whole variable domain, filled in from reference TRBV11-2 and TRBJ1-1, reads EAGVAQSPRYKIIEKRQSVAFWCNPISGHATLYWYQQILGQGPKLLIQFQNNGVVDDSQLPKDRFSAERLKGVDSTLKIQPAKLEDSAVYLCASTIQGGTEAFFGQGTRLTVV.

The chain uses TRBV19 and TRBJ1-3; tentative D call: TRBD1 (6 bases). This CDR3 region has 16 residues. The V gene lost 5 bases and the J gene lost 0 bases, with 14 bases spanning the gap. Germline lookup yields CDR1 LNHDA and CDR2 SQIVND (reference sequence). The CDR3 nucleotides are TGTGCCAGTAGTCCCCCGCAGGGGCACTCTGGAAACACCATATATTTT. It codes for CASSPPQGHSGNTIYF.

In DNA form, the CDR3 reads TGTGCCAGCAGCCCCTTGAGTAACGTGTGGGAGACCCAGTACTTC. Its translation is CASSPLSNVWETQYF. The chain recombines TRBV28 with TRBJ2-5, with D unclear. Germline CDR1 reads MDHEN; CDR2 reads SYDVKM. This CDR3 is built from 15 residues. V was pared by 6 bases and J by 5 bases, with 19 bases between.

The rearrangement links TRBV6-5 to TRBJ2-3, with TRBD1 identical over 7 bases. Germline CDR1 reads MNHEY; CDR2 reads SVGAGI. The junction had 6 bases not matched to a gene; V was cut back by 8 bases and J by 4 bases. The CDR3 runs 13 residues. The CDR3: CASAEGAADTQYF. In DNA, the CDR3 is TGTGCCAGCGCTGAGGGGGCAGCAGATACGCAGTATTTT.

The genes are TRBV4-1 and TRBJ1-6, with no clear D. CDR1 MGHRA and CDR2 YSYEKL come from the germline V gene. This CDR3 spans 16 amino acids. Trimming pared 0 bases from V and 7 bases from J, leaving 13 bases between. The chain's CDR3 is CASSQELWGGNSPLHF. For the CDR3, the DNA is TGCGCCAGCAGCCAAGAATTGTGGGGTGGGAATTCACCCCTCCACTTT.

This clone was detected a few times. V is TRBV30 and J is TRBJ1-1; 8 bases are a match to TRBD1. V shed 5 bases, J shed 2 bases, and the junction held 7 bases outside the gene matches. Germline V gene lookup returns CDR1 GTSNPN and CDR2 SVGIG (reference sequence). CDR3 length: 14 residues. The CDR3 DNA follows: TGTGCCTGGGGAGGACAGGGCGGTAACACTGAAGCTTTCTTT. Translated: CAWGGQGGNTEAFF.

The chain combines TRBV29-1 with TRBJ2-5; D perhaps matches TRBD2 (6 bases). CDR3 length: 16 residues. Germline CDR1 and CDR2: SQVTM and ANQGSEA. V was cut by 4 bases and J by 4 bases, with 22 bases left in between. DNA of the CDR3: TGCAGCGTTGCCAATCTGCTCACCGGGGGAGGAGAGACCCAGTACTTC. Residues: CSVANLLTGGGETQYF. The full variable domain, its missing parts supplied by reference TRBV29-1 and TRBJ2-5, is SAVISQKPSRDICQRGTSLTIQCQVDSQVTMMFWYRQQPGQSLTLIATANQGSEATYESGFVIDKFPISRPNLTFSTLTVSNMSPEDSSIYLCSVANLLTGGGETQYFGPGTRLLVL.